The clone carrying this TCR beta chain has a handful of counts. Antigen unknown. CDR3 size: 16 residues. V gave up 4 bases and J gave up 3 bases, with 15 bases separating them. CDR1 SGHAT and CDR2 FQNNGV come from the germline V gene. The data derive from a study of T cells after yellow fever vaccination. Study details: It was SMART-Seq v4 Ultra Low Input that prepared the fractions with low cell numbers. Notes on the study in general: It was a small share of clonotypes that appeared in both CD4 and CD8 compartments. In post-booster samples, most primary-vaccination clones reappeared (just under 97% CD4, over 70% CD8).

It was through 5'RACE template switching that TCR cDNA was made, with a universal primer site and UMIs added. TCRdb re-called the 5' RACE reads with MiXCR, one entry per CDR3 protein. The sample contains roughly 300,000 distinct CDR3 sequences, less than 9.5% of which appear only once. The source was PBMCs, collected about 49 days after the first yellow fever vaccination. This clonotype originated in a man between 18 and 35 years old who received the YFV17D yellow fever vaccine. The chain is built from TRBV11-2 and TRBJ2-2; perhaps TRBD1 as D (5 bases). CDR3: CASSSHRGRHTGELFF. The CDR3 DNA reads as TGTGCCAGCAGCTCCCATAGGGGTCGGCACACCGGGGAGCTGTTTTTT.